This T cell receptor beta chain was identified in a study of blood T cell repertoires in COVID-19. The wider study: Sample material is recorded as cDNA or gDNA derived from T cells, B-cell-depleted T cells, or PBMCs.

Trimming stripped 2 bases from V and 6 bases from J, with 23 bases between. This CDR3 has 18 residues. The V gene's germline CDR1 is SGHTS and CDR2 YDEGEE. Data came from immunoSEQ multiplex PCR; TCRdb stores just in-frame clones and leaves some out. This table has about 370,000 clones, roughly nine tenths appearing once. Participant-reported clinical history was the basis for cohort assignment. For recovered donors of Cohort 3, there were two negative PCRs, clearance, or symptom resolution. Sequencing was carried out using PBMCs or T cells enriched from blood (not recorded which). The chain is built from TRBV5-8 and TRBJ2-2; D might be TRBD1 (5 bases). This receptor was taken from a man aged 18 to 35 who had recovered from COVID-19. CDR3 sequence (DNA): TGTGCCAGCAGCTTAGAATCAGGGATCTGGGCACAATCCGGGGAGCTGTTTTTT. Protein product: CASSLESGIWAQSGELFF.